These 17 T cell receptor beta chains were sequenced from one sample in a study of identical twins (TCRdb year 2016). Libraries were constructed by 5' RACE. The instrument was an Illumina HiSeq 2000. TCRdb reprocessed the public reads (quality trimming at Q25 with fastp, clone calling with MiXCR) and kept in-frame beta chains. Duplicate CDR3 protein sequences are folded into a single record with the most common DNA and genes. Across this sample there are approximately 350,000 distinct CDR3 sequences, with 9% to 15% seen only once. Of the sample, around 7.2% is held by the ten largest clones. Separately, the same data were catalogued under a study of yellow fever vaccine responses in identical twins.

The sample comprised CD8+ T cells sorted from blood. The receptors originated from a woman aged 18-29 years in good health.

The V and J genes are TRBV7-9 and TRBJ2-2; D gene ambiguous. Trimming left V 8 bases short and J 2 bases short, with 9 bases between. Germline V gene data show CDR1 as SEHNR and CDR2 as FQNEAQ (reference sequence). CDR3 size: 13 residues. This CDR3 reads CASWSLNTGELFF. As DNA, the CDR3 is TGTGCCAGCTGGAGCCTAAACACCGGGGAGCTGTTTTTT.

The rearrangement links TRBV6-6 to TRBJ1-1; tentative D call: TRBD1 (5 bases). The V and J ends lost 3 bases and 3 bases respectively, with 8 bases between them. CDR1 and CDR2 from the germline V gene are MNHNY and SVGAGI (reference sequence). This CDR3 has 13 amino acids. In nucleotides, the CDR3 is TGTGCCAGCAGTTATGTGGGGGACACTGAAGCTTTCTTT. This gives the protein CASSYVGDTEAFF.

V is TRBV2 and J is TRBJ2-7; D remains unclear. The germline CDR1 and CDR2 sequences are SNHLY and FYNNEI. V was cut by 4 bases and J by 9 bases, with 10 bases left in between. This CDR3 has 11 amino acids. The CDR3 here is CASSGNLGQYF. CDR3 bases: TGTGCCAGCAGTGGGAATCTCGGGCAGTACTTC.

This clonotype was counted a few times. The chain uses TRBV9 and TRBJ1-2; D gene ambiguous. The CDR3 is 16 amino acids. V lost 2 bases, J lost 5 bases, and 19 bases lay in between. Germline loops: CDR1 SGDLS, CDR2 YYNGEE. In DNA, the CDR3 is TGTGCCAGCAGCGTTGGGGTTAGGGCGCGGGGATATGGCTACACCTTC. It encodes CASSVGVRARGYGYTF.

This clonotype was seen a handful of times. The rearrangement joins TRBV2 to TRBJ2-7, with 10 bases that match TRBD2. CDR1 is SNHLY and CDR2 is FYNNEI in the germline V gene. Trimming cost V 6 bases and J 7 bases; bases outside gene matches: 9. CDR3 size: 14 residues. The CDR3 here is CASREEPLAGEQYV. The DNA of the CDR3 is TGTGCCAGCAGGGAGGAACCACTAGCGGGGGAGCAGTACGTC.

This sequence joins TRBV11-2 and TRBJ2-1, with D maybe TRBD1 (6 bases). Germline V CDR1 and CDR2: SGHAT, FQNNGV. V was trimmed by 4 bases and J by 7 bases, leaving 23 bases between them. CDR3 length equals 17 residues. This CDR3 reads CASSSSGQRSSLNEQFF. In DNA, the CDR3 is TGTGCCAGCAGCTCATCGGGACAACGCTCCTCACTAAATGAGCAGTTCTTC.

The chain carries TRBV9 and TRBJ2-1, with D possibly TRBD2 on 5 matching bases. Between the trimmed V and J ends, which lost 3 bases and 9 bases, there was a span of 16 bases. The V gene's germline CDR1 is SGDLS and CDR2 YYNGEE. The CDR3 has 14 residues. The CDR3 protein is CASSDPLRAGEQFF. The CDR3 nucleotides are TGTGCCAGCAGCGATCCCCTGAGGGCCGGTGAGCAGTTCTTC.

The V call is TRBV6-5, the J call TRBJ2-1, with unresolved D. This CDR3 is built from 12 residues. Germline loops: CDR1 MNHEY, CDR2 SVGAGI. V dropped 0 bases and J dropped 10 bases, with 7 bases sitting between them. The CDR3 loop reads CASSYSLGEQFF. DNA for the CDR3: TGTGCCAGCAGTTACTCGTTGGGGGAGCAGTTCTTC.

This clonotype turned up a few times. CDR3 in amino acids: CASSFLTSGYTYNEQFF. The CDR3 DNA sequence: TGTGCCAGCAGCTTCCTGACTAGCGGGTATACCTACAATGAGCAGTTCTTC. The gene calls are TRBV7-8 and TRBJ2-1, with 10 bases matching TRBD2. Looked up from germline, CDR1 is SGHVS and CDR2 is FQNEAQ. With 3 bases clipped from V and 2 bases from J, the junction kept 7 bases outside the gene matches. The CDR3 has 17 residues.

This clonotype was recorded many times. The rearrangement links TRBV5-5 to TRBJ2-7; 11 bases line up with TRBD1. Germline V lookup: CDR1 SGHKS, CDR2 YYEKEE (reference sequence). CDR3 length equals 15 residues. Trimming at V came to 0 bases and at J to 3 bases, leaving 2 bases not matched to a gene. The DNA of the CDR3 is TGTGCCAGCAGCTTGGGGGACAGGGGGGTCTACGAGCAGTACGTC. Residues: CASSLGDRGVYEQYV.

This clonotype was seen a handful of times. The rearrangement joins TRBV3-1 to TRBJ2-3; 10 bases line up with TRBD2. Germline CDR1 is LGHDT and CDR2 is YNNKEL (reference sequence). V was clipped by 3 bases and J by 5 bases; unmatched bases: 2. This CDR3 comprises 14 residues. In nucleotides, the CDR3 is TGTGCCAGCAGCCACCGACTAGCGGGAGATACGCAGTATTTT. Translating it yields CASSHRLAGDTQYF.

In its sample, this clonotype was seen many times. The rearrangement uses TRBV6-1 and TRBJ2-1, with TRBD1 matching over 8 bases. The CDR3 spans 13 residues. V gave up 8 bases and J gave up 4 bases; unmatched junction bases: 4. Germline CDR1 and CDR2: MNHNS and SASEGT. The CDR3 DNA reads TGTGCCAGCGCTGACAGGGGTTACAATGAGCAGTTCTTC. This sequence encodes CASADRGYNEQFF.

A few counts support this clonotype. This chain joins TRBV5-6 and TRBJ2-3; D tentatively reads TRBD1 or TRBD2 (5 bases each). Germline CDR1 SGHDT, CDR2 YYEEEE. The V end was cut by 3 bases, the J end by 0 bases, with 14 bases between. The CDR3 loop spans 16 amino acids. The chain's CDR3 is CASSWIGTLSTDTQYF. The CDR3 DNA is TGTGCCAGCAGCTGGATCGGGACCCTTAGCACAGATACGCAGTATTTT.

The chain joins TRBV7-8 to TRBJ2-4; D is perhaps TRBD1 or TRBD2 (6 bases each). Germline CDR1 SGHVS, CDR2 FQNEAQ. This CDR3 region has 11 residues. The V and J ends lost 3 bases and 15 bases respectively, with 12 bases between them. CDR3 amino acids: CASSFGGLAYF. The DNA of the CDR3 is TGTGCCAGCAGCTTTGGGGGGCTTGCGTACTTC.

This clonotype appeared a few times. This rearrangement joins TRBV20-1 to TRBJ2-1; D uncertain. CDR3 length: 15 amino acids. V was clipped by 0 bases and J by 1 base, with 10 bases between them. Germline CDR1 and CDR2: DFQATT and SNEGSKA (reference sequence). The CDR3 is CSARDEAGSYNEQFF. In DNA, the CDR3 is TGCAGTGCTAGAGATGAGGCAGGTTCCTACAATGAGCAGTTCTTC.

The DNA of the CDR3 is TGCAGCGTTGAAGGGACAGGAGTAAGTGATACGCAGTATTTT. As protein: CSVEGTGVSDTQYF. The chain is built from TRBV29-1 and TRBJ2-3; 7 bases agree with TRBD1. CDR1 and CDR2 (germline): SQVTM, ANQGSEA. This CDR3 is built from 14 residues. V lost 1 base, J lost 6 bases, and 7 bases stayed unmatched.

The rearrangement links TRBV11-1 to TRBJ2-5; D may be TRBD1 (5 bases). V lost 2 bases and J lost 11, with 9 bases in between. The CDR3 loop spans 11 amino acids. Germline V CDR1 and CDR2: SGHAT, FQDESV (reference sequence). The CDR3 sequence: CASSLLGQQYF. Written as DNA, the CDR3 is TGTGCCAGCAGCTTACTCGGACAACAGTACTTC. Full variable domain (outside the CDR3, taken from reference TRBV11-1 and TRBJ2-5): EAEVAQSPRYKITEKSQAVAFWCDPISGHATLYWYRQILGQGPELLVQFQDESVVDDSQLPKDRFSAERLKGVDSTLKIQPAELGDSAMYLCASSLLGQQYFGPGTRLLVL.